This T cell receptor beta chain was identified in a study of OX40 agonist ivuxolimab in advanced cancers. On this clone itself: One junction end disagrees with the germline gene, perhaps due to a read error.

Clones were sequenced by immunoSEQ multiplex PCR, and TCRdb holds only the in-frame ones, with some missing. The sample includes 70,000 or so clones, 80% to 90% seen only once; the top ten take under 1%. The CDR3 sequence is 12 residues long. Germline-derived CDR1 and CDR2 are SNHLY and FYNNEI. The J gene is TRBJ1-5, the V gene TRBV2; D might be TRBD1 (6 bases). The specimen comprised CD4+ or CD8+ T cells sorted from blood, sampled in a trial of the OX40 agonist ivuxolimab. This clonotype was sampled from an adult with an advanced solid tumor such as melanoma, head and neck, liver or kidney cancer. The CDR3 nucleotides read TGTGCCAGCAGGGCGGACAGTCAGTCCCAGCATTTT. This sequence encodes CASRADSQSQHF.